This T cell receptor (beta chain) was identified during a study of T cells in Graves' hyperthyroidism and ophthalmopathy. Germline V gives CDR1 MGHRA, CDR2 YSYEKL. The CDR3 extends over 16 amino acids. Trimming took off 2 bases at V and 0 bases at J, with 14 bases between the two ends. TCR beta CDR3 region amplification was performed from RNA transcripts. First-round RT-PCR with HTBI primers amplified the TCR CDR3 region. In TCRdb, the multiplex PCR reads were re-called with MiXCR into one record per CDR3 protein. This repertoire shows hundreds of thousands of distinct CDR3 sequences, roughly 15% found once; its top ten account for 10% to 13%. This clonotype was seen a few times.

This rearrangement joins TRBV4-1 to TRBJ2-7; D is possibly TRBD1 (6 bases). The sequencing input was blood. The TCR comes from a woman between 18 and 29 years old with Graves' hyperthyroidism. CDR3 region: CASSQSPTGSSYEQYF. In DNA, the CDR3 is TGCGCCAGCAGCCAATCGCCGACAGGAAGCTCCTACGAGCAGTACTTC.